This passage covers 22 T cell receptor beta chains from one sample sequenced in a study of blood T cell repertoires in COVID-19. Sequencing used immunoSEQ multiplex PCR; TCRdb keeps in-frame clones, though not all of them. This sample has around 160,000 clones, with 65% to 85% found just once. Material: peripheral blood. These receptors were collected from a man aged 60 to 69 with active or convalescent COVID-19.

This clone was recorded once. V gene TRBV7-8 combines with J gene TRBJ2-3, with 13 bases identical to TRBD2. This CDR3 comprises 19 residues. The germline CDR1 and CDR2 sequences are SGHVS and FQNEAQ. V was pared by 5 bases and J by 0 bases, with 11 bases of the junction left unmatched. The CDR3 reads CASSPYWTSGGESTDTQYF. DNA of the CDR3: TGTGCCAGCAGCCCCTACTGGACTAGCGGGGGAGAGAGCACAGATACGCAGTATTTT.

This clone was recorded only once. V usage is TRBV3-1 (or the pseudogene TRBV3-2) and J usage is TRBJ1-3; no clear D gene. Trimming took 9 bases from V and 0 from J, leaving 12 bases between them. Germline CDR1 is LGHDT and CDR2 is YNNKEL (reference sequence). CDR3 length equals 14 residues. CDR3 residues: CASGFIRSGNTIYF. CDR3 DNA: TGTGCCAGTGGCTTTATTCGCTCTGGAAACACCATATATTTT.

This clone appeared a single time. The rearrangement links TRBV7-8 to TRBJ1-2; D call uncertain. The CDR3 totals 11 residues. Germline V gene sequence: CDR1 SGHVS, CDR2 FQNEAQ. Trimming cost V 10 bases and J 4 bases, with 10 bases left between them. This CDR3 reads CATVEGYGYTF. The DNA of the CDR3 is TGTGCCACGGTGGAGGGCTATGGCTACACCTTC.

This sequence joins TRBV10-2 and TRBJ2-2; 8 bases align to TRBD2. The CDR3 consists of 15 residues. V shed 5 bases, J shed 6 bases, and the junction held 8 bases outside the gene matches. Germline CDR1 WSHSY, CDR2 SAAADI. The CDR3 DNA sequence: TGCGCCAGCAGTCTAAGGAGCGGGAGCCCCGGGGAGCTGTTTTTT. This translates into CASSLRSGSPGELFF.

The chain uses TRBV28 and TRBJ1-1; no definite D call. Trimming took off 5 bases at V and 2 bases at J, with 15 bases between the two ends. The CDR3 runs 15 residues. Germline V gene sequence: CDR1 MDHEN, CDR2 SYDVKM. CDR3 bases: TGTGCCAGCAGTGCCTCCCGGGCGGGTAACACTGAAGCTTTCTTT. Protein product: CASSASRAGNTEAFF.

The DNA for the CDR3 is TGTGCCAGCACCCTCCAGGGGGGAACTGAAGCTTTCTTT. It specifies CASTLQGGTEAFF. The chain uses TRBV6-5 and TRBJ1-1; 7 nucleotides line up with TRBD1. This CDR3 region has 13 residues. The V gene's germline CDR1 is MNHEY and CDR2 SVGAGI. V lost 7 bases, J lost 5 bases, and 7 bases stayed unmatched.

The chain couples TRBV5-1 to TRBJ2-7; possible D gene TRBD1, 6 bases. This CDR3 has 14 amino acids. Deletions cut 4 bases from V and 4 bases from J, with 15 bases between. The germline V gene has CDR1 SGHRS and CDR2 YFSETQ. The CDR3 spells CASSKELQGYEQYF. The CDR3 region has the DNA TGCGCCAGCAGCAAGGAATTACAGGGTTACGAGCAGTACTTC. Drawing the rest from reference TRBV5-1 and TRBJ2-7, the complete variable domain is KAGVTQTPRYLIKTRGQQVTLSCSPISGHRSVSWYQQTPGQGLQFLFEYFSETQRNKGNFPGRFSGRQFSNSRSEMNVSTLELGDSALYLCASSKELQGYEQYFGPGTRLTVT.

The chain links TRBV12-3 or TRBV12-4 to TRBJ2-1; TRBD1 aligns across 7 bases. The CDR3 length is 13 residues. The trim removed 6 bases at V and 5 bases at J, leaving 4 bases unmatched. As DNA, the CDR3 is TGTGCCAGCAGCCGGGACAGTAACAATGAGCAGTTCTTC. Translating gives CASSRDSNNEQFF.

The rearrangement joins TRBV3-1 (or the pseudogene TRBV3-2) to TRBJ1-1; D remains ambiguous. CDR1 is LGHDT and CDR2 is YNNKEL in the germline V gene (reference sequence). V lost 3 bases and J 2 bases, leaving 7 bases between the germline ends. The CDR3 contains 13 residues. The DNA of the CDR3 is TGTGCCAGCAGCCAGAGGCGAAACACTGAAGCTTTCTTT. Its protein is CASSQRRNTEAFF.

The chain has TRBV24-1 and TRBJ2-5, with 7 bases that match TRBD2. There are 15 residues in the CDR3. The J segment lost 0 bases and the V segment lost 6 bases, leaving 6 bases of the junction unmatched. Looked up from germline, CDR1 is KGHDR and CDR2 is SFDVKD. CDR3 DNA sequence: TGTGCCACCAGTCGAGGGAGGGTGAACCAAGAGACCCAGTACTTC. It yields the protein CATSRGRVNQETQYF.

J is TRBJ2-3 and V is TRBV29-1; a possible D gene is TRBD1 (5 bases). This CDR3 is built from 14 residues. V was trimmed by 4 bases and J by 2 bases, leaving 13 bases between them. CDR1 and CDR2 (germline): SQVTM, ANQGSEA. The CDR3 here is CSVVIGATTDTQYF. The CDR3 region has the DNA TGCAGCGTTGTAATAGGGGCCACCACAGATACGCAGTATTTT.

V gene TRBV11-2 combines with J gene TRBJ2-3; perhaps TRBD2 as D (5 bases). The CDR3 loop spans 16 amino acids. Trimming removed 5 bases from V and 2 bases from J, with 17 bases in between. CDR1 SGHAT and CDR2 FQNNGV come from the germline V gene. DNA for the CDR3: TGTGCCAGCAGCGACGACCCTGAGGGAATCACAGATACGCAGTATTTT. Residues: CASSDDPEGITDTQYF.

V is TRBV7-6 and J is TRBJ2-1, with 10 positions matching TRBD2. The CDR3 contains 17 residues. CDR1 SGHVS and CDR2 FNYEAQ come from the germline V gene. V shed 5 bases and J 8 bases; nucleotides not matched to a gene: 15. CDR3 loop: CASSAHGAGGPNDEQFF. The CDR3 nucleotides are TGTGCCAGCAGCGCACATGGAGCGGGAGGGCCGAATGATGAGCAGTTCTTC.

The chain links TRBV27 to TRBJ1-1; possibly TRBD1 for D (5 bases). Germline V lookup: CDR1 MNHEY, CDR2 SMNVEV (reference sequence). The CDR3 is 16 residues long. Trimming took off 3 bases at V and 1 base at J, with 15 bases between the two ends. CDR3 loop: CASSLQGGVQNTEAFF. In DNA form, the CDR3 reads TGTGCCAGCAGTTTGCAGGGTGGGGTCCAGAACACTGAAGCTTTCTTT.

This chain connects TRBV3-1 (or the pseudogene TRBV3-2) to TRBJ1-3; D gene ambiguous. Germline CDR1 and CDR2: LGHDT and YNNKEL (reference sequence). V dropped 0 bases and J dropped 5 bases, with 5 bases sitting between them. This CDR3 is built from 13 residues. DNA of the CDR3: TGTGCCAGCAGCCAAGATTCCAGAAACACCATATATTTT. Protein: CASSQDSRNTIYF.

The CDR3 DNA reads as TGTGCCAGCAGGCGGGAGATTAACACTGAAGCTTTCTTT. It translates to CASRREINTEAFF. The rearrangement uses TRBV12-3 or TRBV12-4 and TRBJ1-1; D is uncertain. Trimming pared 6 bases from V and 2 bases from J, leaving 10 bases between. The CDR3 is 13 residues long.

This rearrangement joins TRBV14 to TRBJ2-2; 11 bases match TRBD2. CDR1 SGHDN and CDR2 FVKESK come from the germline V gene. This CDR3 contains 16 residues. After removal of 3 bases from V and 4 bases from J, the junction contained 4 bases not matched to a gene. The CDR3 sequence is CASSHLTSGGTGELFF. The DNA of the CDR3 is TGTGCCAGCAGCCATCTTACTAGCGGGGGCACCGGGGAGCTGTTTTTT.

The V and J genes are TRBV2 and TRBJ1-2; TRBD1 might be the D (6 bases). Trimming took off 4 bases at V and 6 bases at J, with 15 bases between the two ends. CDR1 is SNHLY, CDR2 FYNNEI, per germline. The CDR3 runs to 14 residues. The CDR3 nucleotides read TGTGCCAGCAGTGTACGAGAGGGGGTGGATGGCTACACCTTC. Amino acid sequence: CASSVREGVDGYTF.

CDR3 loop: CSVDREGSYEQYF. The CDR3 region has the DNA TGCAGCGTTGACCGGGAGGGATCCTACGAGCAGTACTTC. This chain connects TRBV29-1 to TRBJ2-7; 8 bases match TRBD2. The CDR3 covers 13 residues. In germline, CDR1 is SQVTM, CDR2 ANQGSEA. The junction had 2 bases not matched to a gene; V was cut back by 3 bases and J by 1 base.

J is TRBJ1-6 and V is TRBV6-5; 10 bases agree with TRBD1. The CDR3 is made up of 14 amino acids. After removal of 7 bases from V and 10 bases from J, the junction contained 7 bases not matched to a gene. Per the germline V gene, CDR1 is MNHEY and CDR2 is SVGAGI. The CDR3 DNA reads as TGTGCCAGCAACCCGGGACAGGGGTACTCACCCCTCCACTTT. Its protein is CASNPGQGYSPLHF.

In its sample, this clone was seen a few times. For the CDR3, the DNA is TGTGCCAGTAGAGAGGGTCTCGTAAATTCACCCCTCCACTTT. Residues: CASREGLVNSPLHF. V is TRBV19 and J is TRBJ1-6; D gene uncertain. The germline CDR1 and CDR2 sequences are LNHDA and SQIVND (reference sequence). V lost 6 bases to trimming and J lost 7 bases, with 13 bases between them. The CDR3 has 14 residues. Together with reference TRBV19 and TRBJ1-6, the CDR3 gives the full variable domain: DGGITQSPKYLFRKEGQNVTLSCEQNLNHDAMYWYRQDPGQGLRLIYYSQIVNDFQKGDIAEGYSVSREKKESFPLTVTSAQKNPTAFYLCASREGLVNSPLHFGNGTRLTVT.

The chain joins TRBV18 to TRBJ2-2, with TRBD1 as a possible D gene (5 bases). V shed 3 bases and J shed 0 bases, with 5 bases lying between them. Germline values: CDR1 KGHSH, CDR2 LQKENI. The CDR3 is 14 amino acids. CDR3 nucleotides: TGTGCCAGCTCACCCAGGGCGAACACCGGGGAGCTGTTTTTT. Protein: CASSPRANTGELFF.